In its sample, the clone carrying this T cell receptor beta chain was seen once. Its antigen is currently unknown. This CDR3 has 15 amino acids. V shed 1 base and J shed 2 bases, with 11 bases lying between them. Germline CDR1 reads SGHVS; CDR2 reads FNYEAQ. This sample is drawn from a study of T cell responses to AZD1222 COVID-19 vaccine. The study, taken as a whole, reports: The donor group comprised mostly white British people and more females; the analysis possibly underestimated clonal diversity.

Sequencing was performed with immunoSEQ multiplex PCR; in TCRdb, only in-frame clones are kept and a portion is missing. The data show more than 95,000 clones, approximately 90% seen once. The V gene is TRBV7-6, the J gene TRBJ2-5; a weak D match, TRBD1 (6 bases). This specimen was peripheral blood, taken on day 0 of AZD1222 vaccination. The TCR was taken from an adult in good health. The CDR3 bases are TGTGCCAGCAGCTTAGTAGGGACAAAACAAGAGACCCAGTACTTC. This sequence encodes CASSLVGTKQETQYF.